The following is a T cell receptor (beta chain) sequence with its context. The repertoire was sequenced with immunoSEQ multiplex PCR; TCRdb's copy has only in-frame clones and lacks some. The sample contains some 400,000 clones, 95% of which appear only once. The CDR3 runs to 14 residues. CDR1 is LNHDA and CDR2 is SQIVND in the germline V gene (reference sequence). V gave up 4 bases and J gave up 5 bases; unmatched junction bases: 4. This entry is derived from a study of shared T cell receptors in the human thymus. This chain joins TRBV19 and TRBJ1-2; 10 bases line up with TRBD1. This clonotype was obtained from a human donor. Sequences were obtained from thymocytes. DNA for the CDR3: TGTGCCAGTAGTACCTCGGACAGGGGGTATGGCTACACCTTC. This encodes CASSTSDRGYGYTF.